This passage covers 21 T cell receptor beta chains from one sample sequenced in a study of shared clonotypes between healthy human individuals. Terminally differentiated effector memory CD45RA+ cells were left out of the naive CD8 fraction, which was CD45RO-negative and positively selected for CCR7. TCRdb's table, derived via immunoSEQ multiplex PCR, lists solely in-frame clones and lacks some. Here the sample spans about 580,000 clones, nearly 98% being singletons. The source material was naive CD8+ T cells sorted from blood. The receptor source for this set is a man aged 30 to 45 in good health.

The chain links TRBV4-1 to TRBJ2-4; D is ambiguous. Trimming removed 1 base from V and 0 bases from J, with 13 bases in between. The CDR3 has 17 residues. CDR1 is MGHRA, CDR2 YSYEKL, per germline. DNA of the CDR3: TGCGCCAGCAGCCAAGCGGGTGCTATTCTAGCCAAAAACATTCAGTACTTC. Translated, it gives CASSQAGAILAKNIQYF.

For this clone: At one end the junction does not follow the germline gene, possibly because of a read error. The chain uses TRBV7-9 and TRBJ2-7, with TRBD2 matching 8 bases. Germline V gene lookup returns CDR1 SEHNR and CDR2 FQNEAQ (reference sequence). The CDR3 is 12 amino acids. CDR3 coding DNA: TGTGCCAGCAGCATAGCGGGAAGCGAGCAGTACTTC. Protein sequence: CASSIAGSEQYF.

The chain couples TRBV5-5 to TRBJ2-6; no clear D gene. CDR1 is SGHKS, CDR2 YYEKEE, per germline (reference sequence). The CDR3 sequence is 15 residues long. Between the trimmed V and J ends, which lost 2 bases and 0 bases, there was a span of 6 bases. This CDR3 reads CASSFRHSGANVLTF. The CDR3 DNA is TGTGCCAGCAGCTTTCGACACTCTGGGGCCAACGTCCTGACTTTC.

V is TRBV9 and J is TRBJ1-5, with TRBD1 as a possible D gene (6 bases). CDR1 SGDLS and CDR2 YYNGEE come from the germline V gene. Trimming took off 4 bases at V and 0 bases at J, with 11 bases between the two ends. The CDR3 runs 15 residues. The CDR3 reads CASSPTGDSNQPQHF. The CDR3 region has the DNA TGTGCCAGCAGCCCGACAGGAGATAGCAATCAGCCCCAGCATTTT. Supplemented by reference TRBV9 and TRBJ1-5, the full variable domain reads DSGVTQTPKHLITATGQRVTLRCSPRSGDLSVYWYQQSLDQGLQFLIQYYNGEERAKGNILERFSAQQFPDLHSELNLSSLELGDSALYFCASSPTGDSNQPQHFGDGTRLSIL.

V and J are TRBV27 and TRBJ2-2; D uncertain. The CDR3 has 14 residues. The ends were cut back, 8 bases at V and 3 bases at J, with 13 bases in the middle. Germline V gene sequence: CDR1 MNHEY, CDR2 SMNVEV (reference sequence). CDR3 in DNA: TGTGCCAGCGCACCTCAACAGCACACCGGGGAGCTGTTTTTT. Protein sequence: CASAPQQHTGELFF.

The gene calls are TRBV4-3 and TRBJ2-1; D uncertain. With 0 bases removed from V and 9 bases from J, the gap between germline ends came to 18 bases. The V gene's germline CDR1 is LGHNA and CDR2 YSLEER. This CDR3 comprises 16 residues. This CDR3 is CASSQEVVDRRAEQFF. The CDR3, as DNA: TGCGCCAGCAGCCAAGAAGTTGTAGACCGACGAGCTGAGCAGTTCTTC.

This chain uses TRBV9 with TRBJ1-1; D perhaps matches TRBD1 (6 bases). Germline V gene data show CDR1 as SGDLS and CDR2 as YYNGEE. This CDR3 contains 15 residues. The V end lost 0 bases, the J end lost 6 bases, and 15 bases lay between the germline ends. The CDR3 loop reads CASSVDEGGWSEAFF. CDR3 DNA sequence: TGTGCCAGCAGCGTAGACGAGGGGGGCTGGTCTGAAGCTTTCTTT.

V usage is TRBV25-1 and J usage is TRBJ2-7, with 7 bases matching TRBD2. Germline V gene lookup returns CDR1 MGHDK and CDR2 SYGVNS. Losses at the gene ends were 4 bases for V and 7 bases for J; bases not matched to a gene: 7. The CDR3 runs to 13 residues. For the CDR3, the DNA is TGTGCCAGCAGTGTGGGGGGGTTTTTTGAGCAGTACTTC. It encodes CASSVGGFFEQYF.

In nucleotides, the CDR3 is TGTGCCACCACGACTCGGGGTGAGCAGTTCTTC. Protein: CATTTRGEQFF. The chain recombines TRBV27 with TRBJ2-1; a possible D gene is TRBD2 (5 bases). There are 11 residues in the CDR3. V was pared by 10 bases and J by 9 bases, with 13 bases between. Germline V gene sequence: CDR1 MNHEY, CDR2 SMNVEV (reference sequence).

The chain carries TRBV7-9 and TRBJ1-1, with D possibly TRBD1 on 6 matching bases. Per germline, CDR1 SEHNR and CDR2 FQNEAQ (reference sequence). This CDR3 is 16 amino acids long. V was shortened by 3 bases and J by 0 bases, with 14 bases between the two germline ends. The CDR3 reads CASSFRGQGLNTEAFF. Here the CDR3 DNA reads TGTGCCAGCAGCTTTAGGGGACAAGGGTTGAACACTGAAGCTTTCTTT.

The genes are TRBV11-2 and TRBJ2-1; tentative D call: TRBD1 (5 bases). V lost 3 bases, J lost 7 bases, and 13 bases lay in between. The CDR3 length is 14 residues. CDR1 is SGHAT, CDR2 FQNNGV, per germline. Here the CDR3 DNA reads TGTGCCAGCAGCTTGTTGGACGCAGGGAATGAGCAGTTCTTC. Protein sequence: CASSLLDAGNEQFF.

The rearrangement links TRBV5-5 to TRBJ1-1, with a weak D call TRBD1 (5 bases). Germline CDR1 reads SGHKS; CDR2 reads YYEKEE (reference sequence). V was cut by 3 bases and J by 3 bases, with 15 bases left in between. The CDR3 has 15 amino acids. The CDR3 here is CASSSIGGKDTEAFF. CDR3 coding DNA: TGTGCCAGCAGCTCCATTGGGGGTAAGGACACTGAAGCTTTCTTT.

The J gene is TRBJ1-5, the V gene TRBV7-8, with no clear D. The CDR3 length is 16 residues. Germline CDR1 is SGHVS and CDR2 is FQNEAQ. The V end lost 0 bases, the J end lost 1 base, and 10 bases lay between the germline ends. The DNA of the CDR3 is TGTGCCAGCAGCTTAGCTGGTCCAGTAAGCAATCAGCCCCAGCATTTT. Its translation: CASSLAGPVSNQPQHF.

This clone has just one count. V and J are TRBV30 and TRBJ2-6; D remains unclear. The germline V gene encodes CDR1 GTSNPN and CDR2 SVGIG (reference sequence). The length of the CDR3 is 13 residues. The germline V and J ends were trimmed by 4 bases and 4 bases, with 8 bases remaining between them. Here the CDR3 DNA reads TGTGCCTGGACCCCCATAGGGGCCAACGTCCTGACTTTC. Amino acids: CAWTPIGANVLTF.

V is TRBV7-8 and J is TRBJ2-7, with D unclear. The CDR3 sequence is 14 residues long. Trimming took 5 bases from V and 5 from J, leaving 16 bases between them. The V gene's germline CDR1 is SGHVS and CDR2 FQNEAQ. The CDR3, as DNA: TGTGCCAGCAGCCTCGACCGAAGTCCCAACGAGCAGTACTTC. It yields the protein CASSLDRSPNEQYF.

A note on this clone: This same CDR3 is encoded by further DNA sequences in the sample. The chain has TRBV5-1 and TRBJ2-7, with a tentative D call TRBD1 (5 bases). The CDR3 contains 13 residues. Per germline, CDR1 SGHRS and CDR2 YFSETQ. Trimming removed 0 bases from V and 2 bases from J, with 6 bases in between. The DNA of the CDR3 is TGCGCCAGCAGCTTGGGGGGCCCCTACGAGCAGTACTTC. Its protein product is CASSLGGPYEQYF.

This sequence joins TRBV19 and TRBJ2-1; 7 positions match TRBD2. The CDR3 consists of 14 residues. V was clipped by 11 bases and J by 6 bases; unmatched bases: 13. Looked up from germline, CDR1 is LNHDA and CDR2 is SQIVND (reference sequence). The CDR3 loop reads CASTGWDYGNEQFF. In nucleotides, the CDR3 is TGTGCCTCCACGGGCTGGGACTATGGCAATGAGCAGTTCTTC.

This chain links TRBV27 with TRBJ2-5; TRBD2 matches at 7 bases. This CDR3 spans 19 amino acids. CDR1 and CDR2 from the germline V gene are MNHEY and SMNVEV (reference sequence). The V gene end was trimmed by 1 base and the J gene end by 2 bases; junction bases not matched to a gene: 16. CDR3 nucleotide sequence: TGTGCCAGCAGTTTATACCCGATTTCGGGAGGATCGGGGCAAGAGACCCAGTACTTC. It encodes CASSLYPISGGSGQETQYF.

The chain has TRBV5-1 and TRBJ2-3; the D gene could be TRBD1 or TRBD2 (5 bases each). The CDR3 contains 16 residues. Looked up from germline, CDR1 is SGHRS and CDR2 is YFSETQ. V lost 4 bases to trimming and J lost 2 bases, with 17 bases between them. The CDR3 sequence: CASSDLPGRLTDTQYF. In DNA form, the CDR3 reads TGCGCCAGCAGCGATCTCCCGGGACGGCTCACAGATACGCAGTATTTT. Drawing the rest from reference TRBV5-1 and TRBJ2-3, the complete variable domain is KAGVTQTPRYLIKTRGQQVTLSCSPISGHRSVSWYQQTPGQGLQFLFEYFSETQRNKGNFPGRFSGRQFSNSRSEMNVSTLELGDSALYLCASSDLPGRLTDTQYFGPGTRLTVL.

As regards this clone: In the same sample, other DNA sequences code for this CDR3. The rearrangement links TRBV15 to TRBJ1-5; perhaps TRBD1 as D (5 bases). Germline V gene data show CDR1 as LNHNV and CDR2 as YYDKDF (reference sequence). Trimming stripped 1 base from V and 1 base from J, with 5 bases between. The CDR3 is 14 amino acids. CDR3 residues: CATSRGDSNQPQHF. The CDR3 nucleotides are TGTGCCACCAGCAGAGGGGACAGCAATCAGCCCCAGCATTTT.

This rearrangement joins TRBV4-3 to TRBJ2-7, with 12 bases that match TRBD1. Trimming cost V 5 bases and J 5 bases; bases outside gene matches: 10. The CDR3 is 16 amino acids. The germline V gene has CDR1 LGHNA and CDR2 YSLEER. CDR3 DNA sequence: TGCGCCAGCAGCGAGACCGTCGGGACAGGGGGCAACGAGCAGTACTTC. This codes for CASSETVGTGGNEQYF.